The 18 T cell receptor beta chains below come from one sample, sequenced in a study of blood T cell repertoires in COVID-19. TCRdb's copy holds only in-frame clones and misses some; the assay was immunoSEQ multiplex PCR. The table has a few hundred thousand clones, roughly 90% seen once. The sample consisted of peripheral blood. The receptors originated from a woman aged 30 to 39 with COVID-19, enrolled during active disease.

The chain has TRBV7-2 and TRBJ2-3; D gene unclear. Germline V gene sequence: CDR1 SGHTA, CDR2 FQGNSA. Trimming shortened V by 5 bases and J by 2 bases, and 8 bases separated the two germline ends. The CDR3 contains 13 residues. CDR3 bases: TGTGCCAGCAGCCTAACGCACACAGATACGCAGTATTTT. It specifies CASSLTHTDTQYF.

The chain uses TRBV6-6 and TRBJ1-3; D uncertain. CDR3 length: 16 amino acids. Looked up from germline, CDR1 is MNHNY and CDR2 is SVGAGI (reference sequence). With 0 bases removed from V and 7 bases from J, the gap between germline ends came to 16 bases. CDR3 region: CASSYSPGLARNTIYF. In nucleotides, the CDR3 is TGTGCCAGCAGTTACTCGCCGGGTCTGGCTCGCAACACCATATATTTT.

The chain employs TRBV28 and TRBJ2-3; the match to TRBD2 covers 8 bases. Trimming removed 6 bases from V and 6 bases from J; junction bases left unmatched: 14. CDR1 MDHEN and CDR2 SYDVKM come from the germline V gene. CDR3 length: 16 residues. As DNA, the CDR3 is TGTGCCAGCAGCCCGAGGAGGCGGGGGGCCGGGGATACGCAGTATTTT. The encoded protein is CASSPRRRGAGDTQYF.

The rearrangement uses TRBV10-3 and TRBJ2-3; D ambiguous. Per the germline V gene, CDR1 is ENHRY and CDR2 is SYGVKD. V dropped 3 bases and J dropped 1 base, with 5 bases sitting between them. CDR3 length equals 13 residues. The CDR3 reads CAISDAGTDTQYF. In DNA, the CDR3 is TGTGCCATCAGTGATGCAGGCACAGATACGCAGTATTTT.

The chain has TRBV7-9 and TRBJ2-7; D is uncertain. CDR1 is SEHNR, CDR2 FQNEAQ, per germline (reference sequence). The CDR3 has 14 amino acids. V lost 1 base and J lost 2, with 9 bases in between. Here the CDR3 reads CASSLEKEPYEQYV. The CDR3 DNA sequence: TGTGCCAGCAGCTTAGAGAAGGAGCCCTACGAGCAGTACGTC.

V usage is TRBV6-5 and J usage is TRBJ2-1; D unresolved. The CDR3 extends over 11 amino acids. V was clipped by 0 bases and J by 10 bases, with 4 bases between them. From germline, CDR1 is MNHEY and CDR2 SVGAGI. For the CDR3, the DNA is TGTGCCAGCAGTTACTCCAGGGAGCAGTTCTTC. Encoded protein: CASSYSREQFF.

This sequence joins TRBV5-8 and TRBJ2-2; D perhaps matches TRBD2 (6 bases). The V end lost 4 bases, the J end lost 5 bases, and 18 bases lay between the germline ends. CDR3 size: 16 residues. CDR1 and CDR2 from the germline V gene are SGHTS and YDEGEE. CDR3 amino acids: CASSTFGTPKTGELFF. The CDR3 DNA reads as TGTGCCAGCAGCACATTCGGGACTCCTAAAACCGGGGAGCTGTTTTTT. The entire variable domain, with the rest obtained from reference TRBV5-8 and TRBJ2-2, is as follows: EAGVTQSPTHLIKTRGQQATLRCSPISGHTSVYWYQQALGLGLQFLLWYDEGEERNRGNFPPRFSGRQFPNYSSELNVNALELEDSALYLCASSTFGTPKTGELFFGEGSRLTVL.

The chain uses TRBV5-6 and TRBJ2-5; D may be TRBD2 (6 bases). This CDR3 is 14 amino acids long. CDR1 SGHDT and CDR2 YYEEEE come from the germline V gene. V lost 2 bases and J lost 4, with 12 bases in between. The CDR3 loop reads CASSLSEGSETQYF. CDR3 DNA: TGTGCCAGCAGCTTATCGGAGGGATCAGAGACCCAGTACTTC.

This clone was detected once. The J gene is TRBJ2-1, the V gene TRBV5-1; 11 bases fit TRBD2. V trimming: 3 bases; J trimming: 6 bases; junction bases outside the gene matches: 5. There are 15 residues in the CDR3. The germline gives CDR1 SGHRS, CDR2 YFSETQ. CDR3 amino acids: CASSWGLAAGNEQFF. For the CDR3, the DNA is TGCGCCAGCAGCTGGGGACTAGCGGCCGGCAATGAGCAGTTCTTC.

The V call is TRBV5-4, the J call TRBJ2-5; 7 bases align to TRBD1. Germline V lookup: CDR1 SGHNT, CDR2 YYREEE (reference sequence). This CDR3 comprises 14 residues. V was pared by 4 bases and J by 4 bases, with 7 bases of the junction left unmatched. The CDR3 sequence is CASSPLGGAETQYF. CDR3 DNA: TGTGCCAGCAGCCCACTAGGGGGCGCAGAGACCCAGTACTTC.

The chain combines TRBV5-1 with TRBJ1-4, with 7 nucleotides matching TRBD1. The V segment lost 5 bases and the J segment 4 bases; nucleotides outside the gene matches: 5. The CDR3 has 14 residues. Germline values: CDR1 SGHRS, CDR2 YFSETQ. The CDR3 coding sequence is TGCGCCAGCAGGCCGACAGGGAGTAATGAAAAACTGTTTTTT. It specifies CASRPTGSNEKLFF.

The rearrangement joins TRBV13 to TRBJ2-7; 10 bases fit TRBD2. Germline V gives CDR1 PRHDT, CDR2 FYEKMQ (reference sequence). Trimming at V came to 5 bases and at J to 0 bases, leaving 4 bases not matched to a gene. This CDR3 contains 15 residues. The CDR3 DNA reads as TGTGCCAGCAGCCGGACTAGCGGACGCTCCTACGAGCAGTACGTC. It encodes CASSRTSGRSYEQYV.

The CDR3 reads CASSRGVTSGGDTQYF. Written as DNA, the CDR3 is TGTGCCAGCAGCAGGGGCGTGACTAGCGGGGGGGATACGCAGTATTTT. J is TRBJ2-3 and V is TRBV5-8; 13 positions agree with TRBD2. CDR1 and CDR2 from the germline V gene are SGHTS and YDEGEE. The length of the CDR3 is 16 residues. With 4 bases clipped from V and 6 bases from J, the junction kept 8 bases outside the gene matches.

The V call is TRBV19, the J call TRBJ2-7; TRBD1 might be the D (5 bases). With 0 bases removed from V and 0 bases from J, the gap between germline ends came to 18 bases. CDR1 is LNHDA, CDR2 SQIVND, per germline (reference sequence). The CDR3 is 18 amino acids. The CDR3 region has the DNA TGTGCCAGTAGTATAGACGCAGGAACAGGACGGAGCTCCTACGAGCAGTACTTC. Protein sequence: CASSIDAGTGRSSYEQYF. The full variable domain, in which reference TRBV19 and TRBJ2-7 provide the parts outside the CDR3, is DGGITQSPKYLFRKEGQNVTLSCEQNLNHDAMYWYRQDPGQGLRLIYYSQIVNDFQKGDIAEGYSVSREKKESFPLTVTSAQKNPTAFYLCASSIDAGTGRSSYEQYFGPGTRLTVT.

This clone was observed a few times. J is TRBJ1-2 and V is TRBV5-6; D is unresolved. Germline-derived CDR1 and CDR2 are SGHDT and YYEEEE. The CDR3 covers 14 residues. The germline V and J ends were trimmed by 0 bases and 0 bases, with 6 bases remaining between them. CDR3: CASSLGHPNYGYTF. The CDR3 nucleotides are TGTGCCAGCAGCTTGGGACATCCTAACTATGGCTACACCTTC.

The chain joins TRBV6-6 to TRBJ2-3; 9 bases match TRBD2. CDR1 and CDR2 from the germline V gene are MNHNY and SVGAGI (reference sequence). The CDR3 is made up of 19 amino acids. Losses at the gene ends were 6 bases for V and 2 bases for J; bases not matched to a gene: 18. The CDR3 nucleotides are TGTGCCAGCAGCTACCCCAATCCTGATAGCGGGGGACCCACAGATACGCAGTATTTT. As protein: CASSYPNPDSGGPTDTQYF.

The rearrangement uses TRBV21-1 and TRBJ1-4; whether TRBD1, the table's D call, matches the DNA was not checked. TRBV21-1 is given as a pseudogene. The CDR3 sequence is 12 residues long. The CDR3 sequence: CASSKAREKLFF. CDR3 in DNA: TGTGCCAGCAGCAAGGCACGTGAAAAACTGTTTTTT.

This chain connects TRBV5-6 to TRBJ2-7; no firm D call. The V end lost 4 bases, the J end lost 3 bases, and 11 bases lay between the germline ends. The CDR3 consists of 13 residues. CDR1 and CDR2 from the germline V gene are SGHDT and YYEEEE. As DNA, the CDR3 is TGTGCCAGCAGCCGAGACATAAACTACGAGCAGTACTTC. It specifies CASSRDINYEQYF.